This T cell receptor beta chain was recorded in a study of blood T cell repertoires in COVID-19. Whole-study context: Acute-phase and convalescent COVID-19 samples originated in the United States, Italy and Spain. Sources were T cells, B-cell-depleted T cells, or PBMCs; the material itself was cDNA or gDNA.

CDR3 size: 18 residues. Per the germline V gene, CDR1 is MNHEY and CDR2 is SMNVEV (reference sequence). The J segment lost 6 bases and the V segment lost 4 bases, leaving 16 bases of the junction unmatched. In the authors' workflow: Amplification of reference gene primers provided the estimated nucleated cell counts. Assay used: immunoSEQ multiplex PCR; TCRdb lists only in-frame clones, some missing. The DNA gave D and trimming, while V, J and clone size come from that table. This table holds roughly 68,000 clones, approximately 88% found once. The V gene is TRBV27, the J gene TRBJ2-7, with 12 bases that match TRBD2. The receptor was derived from a woman between 70 and 85 years old with acute or convalescent COVID-19. The sequencing sample was made of peripheral blood. The CDR3 loop reads CASSYYPIPSGGAGEQYF. The CDR3, as DNA: TGTGCCAGCAGTTATTATCCCATTCCTAGCGGGGGGGCAGGCGAGCAGTACTTC.